The 3 T cell receptor beta chains below come from one sample, sequenced in a study of blood T cell repertoires in COVID-19. Method: immunoSEQ multiplex PCR; TCRdb's copy keeps in-frame clones and lacks some. The repertoire holds a few hundred thousand clones, with about 83% as singletons. The sample comprised PBMCs or T cells enriched from blood (not recorded which). The source is a woman aged 45-65 years who had recovered from COVID-19.

The chain carries TRBV5-6 and TRBJ1-2, with D unclear. Germline V gene lookup returns CDR1 SGHDT and CDR2 YYEEEE. The CDR3 is 14 residues long. V lost 3 bases and J 2 bases, leaving 11 bases between the germline ends. The chain's CDR3 is CASSSITVNYGYTF. CDR3 sequence (DNA): TGTGCCAGCAGCTCCATCACAGTGAACTATGGCTACACCTTC. Filled out from reference TRBV5-6 and TRBJ1-2, the complete variable domain reads DAGVTQSPTHLIKTRGQQVTLRCSPKSGHDTVSWYQQALGQGPQFIFQYYEEEERQRGNFPDRFSGHQFPNYSSELNVNALLLGDSALYLCASSSITVNYGYTFGSGTRLTVV.

The chain combines TRBV19 with TRBJ2-1; 9 positions match TRBD2. V trimming: 7 bases; J trimming: 4 bases; junction bases outside the gene matches: 8. This CDR3 has 15 residues. Germline-derived CDR1 and CDR2 are LNHDA and SQIVND (reference sequence). Written as DNA, the CDR3 is TGTGCCAGTACCTTTAGCGGGGGCCAATACAATGAGCAGTTCTTC. Its protein product is CASTFSGGQYNEQFF.

The chain combines TRBV12-3 or TRBV12-4 with TRBJ1-2; D gene ambiguous. The germline V and J ends were trimmed by 5 bases and 6 bases, with 10 bases remaining between them. The CDR3 spans 12 residues. The CDR3 DNA reads TGTGCCAGCAGTCCCCACACAGATGGCTACACCTTC. This encodes CASSPHTDGYTF.